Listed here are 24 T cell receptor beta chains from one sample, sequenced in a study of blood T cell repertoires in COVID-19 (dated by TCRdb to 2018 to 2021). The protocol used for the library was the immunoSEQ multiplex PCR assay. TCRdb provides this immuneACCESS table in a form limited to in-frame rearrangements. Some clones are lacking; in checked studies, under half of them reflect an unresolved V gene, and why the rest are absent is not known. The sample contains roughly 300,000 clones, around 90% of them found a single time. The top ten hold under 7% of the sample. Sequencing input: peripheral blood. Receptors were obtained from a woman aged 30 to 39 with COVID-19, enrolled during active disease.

CDR3 protein: CASIGPGHSNEKLFF. The CDR3 DNA is TGTGCCAGCATCGGGCCGGGACACAGCAATGAAAAACTGTTTTTT. The V gene is TRBV21-1, the J gene TRBJ1-4; TRBD1, the table's D call, lacks a check against the DNA. TRBV21-1 corresponds to a pseudogene. The CDR3 extends over 15 amino acids.

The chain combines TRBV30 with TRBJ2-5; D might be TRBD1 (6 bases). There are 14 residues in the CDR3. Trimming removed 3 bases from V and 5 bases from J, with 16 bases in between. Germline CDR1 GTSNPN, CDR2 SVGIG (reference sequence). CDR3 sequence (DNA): TGTGCCTGGAGGAACAGGGTATTCGGTGAGACCCAGTACTTC. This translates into CAWRNRVFGETQYF.

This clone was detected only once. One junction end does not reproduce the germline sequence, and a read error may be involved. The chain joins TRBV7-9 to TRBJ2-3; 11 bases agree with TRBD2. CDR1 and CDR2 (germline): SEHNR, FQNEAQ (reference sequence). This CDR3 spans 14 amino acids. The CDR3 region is CASSIAGGTDTQYF. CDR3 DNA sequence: TGTGCCAGCAGCATAGCGGGAGGGACAGATACGCAGTATTTT. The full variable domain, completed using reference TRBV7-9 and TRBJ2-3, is DTGVSQNPRHKITKRGQNVTFRCDPISEHNRLYWYRQTLGQGPEFLTYFQNEAQLEKSRLLSDRFSAERPKGSFSTLEIQRTEQGDSAMYLCASSIAGGTDTQYFGPGTRLTVL.

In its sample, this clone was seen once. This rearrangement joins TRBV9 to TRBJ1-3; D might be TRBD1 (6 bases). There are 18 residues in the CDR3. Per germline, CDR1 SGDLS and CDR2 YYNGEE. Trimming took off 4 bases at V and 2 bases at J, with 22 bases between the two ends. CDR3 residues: CASSLRTGTSGPGNTIYF. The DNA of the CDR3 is TGTGCCAGCAGCCTTAGGACCGGGACAAGTGGCCCTGGAAACACCATATATTTT.

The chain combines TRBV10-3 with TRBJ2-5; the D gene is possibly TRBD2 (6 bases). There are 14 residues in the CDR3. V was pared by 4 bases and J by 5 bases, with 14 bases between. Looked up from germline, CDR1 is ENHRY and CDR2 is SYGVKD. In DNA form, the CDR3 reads TGTGCCATCAGTGGATCCAAGGGGAGGGAGACCCAGTACTTC. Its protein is CAISGSKGRETQYF.

CDR3 DNA sequence: TGTGCCAGCAGCGTAGACCCTAACGGAGTAAATGAGCAGTTCTTC. It yields the protein CASSVDPNGVNEQFF. The chain uses TRBV9 and TRBJ2-1; the D is unclear. CDR1 is SGDLS and CDR2 is YYNGEE in the germline V gene. The V and J ends lost 0 bases and 7 bases respectively, with 14 bases between them. CDR3 length: 15 residues.

The CDR3 DNA reads as TGTGCCAGCCGAGGGGGGGGAAGGACTGAAGCTTTCTTT. It codes for CASRGGGRTEAFF. This rearrangement joins TRBV28 to TRBJ1-1; maybe TRBD1 (6 bases). The V gene's germline CDR1 is MDHEN and CDR2 SYDVKM. Trimming stripped 8 bases from V and 5 bases from J, with 15 bases between. The CDR3 runs to 13 residues.

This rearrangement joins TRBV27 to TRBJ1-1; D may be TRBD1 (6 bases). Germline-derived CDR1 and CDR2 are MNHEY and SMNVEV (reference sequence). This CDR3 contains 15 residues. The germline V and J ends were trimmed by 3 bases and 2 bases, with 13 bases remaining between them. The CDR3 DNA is TGTGCCAGCAGTTTCCGCAGGGGTACAAACACTGAAGCTTTCTTT. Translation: CASSFRRGTNTEAFF.

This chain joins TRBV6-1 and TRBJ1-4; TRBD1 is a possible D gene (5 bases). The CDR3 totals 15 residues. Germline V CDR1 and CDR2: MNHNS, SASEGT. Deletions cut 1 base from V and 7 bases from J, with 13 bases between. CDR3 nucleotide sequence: TGTGCCAGCAGTGAAGTGGGGGGTAGGGTTGAAAAACTGTTTTTT. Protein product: CASSEVGGRVEKLFF.

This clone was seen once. CDR3 in amino acids: CATSKRGAGEKLFF. DNA of the CDR3: TGTGCCACCAGCAAGCGGGGGGCAGGGGAAAAACTGTTTTTT. The chain joins TRBV15 to TRBJ1-4; possibly TRBD1 for D (6 bases). The ends were cut back, 4 bases at V and 8 bases at J, with 14 bases in the middle. The CDR3 contains 14 residues. Germline CDR1 LNHNV, CDR2 YYDKDF (reference sequence).

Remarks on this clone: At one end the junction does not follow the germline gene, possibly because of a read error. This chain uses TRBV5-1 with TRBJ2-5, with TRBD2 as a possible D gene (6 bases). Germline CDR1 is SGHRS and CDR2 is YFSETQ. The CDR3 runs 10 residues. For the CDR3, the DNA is TGCGCCAGCAGCTTGGCAGGGAGGCACTTC. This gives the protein CASSLAGRHF.

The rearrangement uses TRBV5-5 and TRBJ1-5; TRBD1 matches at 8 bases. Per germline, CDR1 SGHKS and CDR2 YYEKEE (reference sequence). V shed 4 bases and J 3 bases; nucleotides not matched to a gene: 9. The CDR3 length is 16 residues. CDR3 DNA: TGTGCCAGCAGCGGGGGACAGGATGGTGTCAATCAGCCCCAGCATTTT. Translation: CASSGGQDGVNQPQHF.

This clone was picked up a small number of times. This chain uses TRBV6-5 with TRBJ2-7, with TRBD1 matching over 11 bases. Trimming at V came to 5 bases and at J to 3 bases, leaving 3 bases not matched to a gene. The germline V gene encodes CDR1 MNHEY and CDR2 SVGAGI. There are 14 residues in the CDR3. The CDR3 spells CASSMDRGLYEQYF. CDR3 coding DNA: TGTGCCAGCAGTATGGACAGGGGGCTCTACGAGCAGTACTTC.

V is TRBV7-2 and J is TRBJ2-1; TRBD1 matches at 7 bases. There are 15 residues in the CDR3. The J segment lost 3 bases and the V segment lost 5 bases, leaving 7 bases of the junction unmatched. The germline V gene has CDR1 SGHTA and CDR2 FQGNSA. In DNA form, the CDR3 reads TGTGCCAGCAGCCCCCCGGGACAGTTCTACAATGAGCAGTTCTTC. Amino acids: CASSPPGQFYNEQFF.

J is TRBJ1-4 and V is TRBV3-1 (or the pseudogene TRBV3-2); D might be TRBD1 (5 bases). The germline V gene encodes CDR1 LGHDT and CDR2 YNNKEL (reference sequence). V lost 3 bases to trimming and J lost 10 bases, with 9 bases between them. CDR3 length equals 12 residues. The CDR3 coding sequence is TGTGCCAGCAGCCAGGGGGGTGTAAAACTGTTTTTT. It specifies CASSQGGVKLFF.

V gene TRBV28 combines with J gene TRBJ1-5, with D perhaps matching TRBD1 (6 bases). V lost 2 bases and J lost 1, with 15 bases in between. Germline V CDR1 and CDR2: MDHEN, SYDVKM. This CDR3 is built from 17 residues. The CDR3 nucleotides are TGTGCCAGCAGTTTAACAGGGCAACTAACAAGCAATCAGCCCCAGCATTTT. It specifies CASSLTGQLTSNQPQHF.

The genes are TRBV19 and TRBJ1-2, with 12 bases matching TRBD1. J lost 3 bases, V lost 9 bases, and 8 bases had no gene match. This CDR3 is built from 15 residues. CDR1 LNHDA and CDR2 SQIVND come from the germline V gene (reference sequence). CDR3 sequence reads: CASAGTGGFHYGYTF. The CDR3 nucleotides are TGTGCCAGCGCAGGGACAGGGGGCTTCCACTATGGCTACACCTTC. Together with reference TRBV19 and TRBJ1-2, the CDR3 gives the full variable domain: DGGITQSPKYLFRKEGQNVTLSCEQNLNHDAMYWYRQDPGQGLRLIYYSQIVNDFQKGDIAEGYSVSREKKESFPLTVTSAQKNPTAFYLCASAGTGGFHYGYTFGSGTRLTVV.

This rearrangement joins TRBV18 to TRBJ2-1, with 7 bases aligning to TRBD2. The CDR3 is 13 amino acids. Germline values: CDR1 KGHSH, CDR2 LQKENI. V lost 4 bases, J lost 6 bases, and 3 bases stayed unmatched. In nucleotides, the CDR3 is TGTGCCAGCTCACTACGGACTAGCAATGAGCAGTTCTTC. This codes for CASSLRTSNEQFF.

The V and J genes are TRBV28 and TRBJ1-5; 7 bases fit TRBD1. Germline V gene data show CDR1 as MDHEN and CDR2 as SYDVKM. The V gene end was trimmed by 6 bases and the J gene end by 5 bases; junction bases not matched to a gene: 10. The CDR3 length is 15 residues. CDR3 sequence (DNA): TGTGCCAGCAGCTTGACAGGGTTGATTTATCAGCCCCAGCATTTT. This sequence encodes CASSLTGLIYQPQHF. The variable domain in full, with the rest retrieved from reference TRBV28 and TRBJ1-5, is DVKVTQSSRYLVKRTGEKVFLECVQDMDHENMFWYRQDPGLGLRLIYFSYDVKMKEKGDIPEGYSVSREKKERFSLILESASTNQTSMYLCASSLTGLIYQPQHFGDGTRLSIL.

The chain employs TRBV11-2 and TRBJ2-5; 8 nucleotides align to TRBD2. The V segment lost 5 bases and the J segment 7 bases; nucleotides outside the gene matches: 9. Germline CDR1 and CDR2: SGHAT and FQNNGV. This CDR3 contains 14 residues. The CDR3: CASSKLSGIGTQYF. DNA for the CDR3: TGTGCCAGCAGCAAACTTAGCGGGATTGGGACCCAGTACTTC.

CDR3 nucleotide sequence: TGTGCCAGCAGCAAGATAGGACAGGGTTCCTACGAGCAGTACTTC. It specifies CASSKIGQGSYEQYF. The J gene is TRBJ2-7, the V gene TRBV5-4; 8 nucleotides agree with TRBD1. J was trimmed by 1 base and V by 4 bases; bases with no gene match: 7. The CDR3 runs 15 residues. Germline V gives CDR1 SGHNT, CDR2 YYREEE (reference sequence).

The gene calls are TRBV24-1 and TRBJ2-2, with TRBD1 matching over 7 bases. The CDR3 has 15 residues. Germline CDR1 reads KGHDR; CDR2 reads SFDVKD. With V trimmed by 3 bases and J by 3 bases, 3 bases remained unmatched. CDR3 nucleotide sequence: TGTGCCACCAGTGATGCCGGGACAGACACCGGGGAGCTGTTTTTT. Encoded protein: CATSDAGTDTGELFF.

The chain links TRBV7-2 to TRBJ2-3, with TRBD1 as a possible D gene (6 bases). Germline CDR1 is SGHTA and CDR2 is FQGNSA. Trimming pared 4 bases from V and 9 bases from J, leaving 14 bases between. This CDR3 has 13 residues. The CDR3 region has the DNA TGTGCCAGCAGCTCAAATAACAGGGACACGCAGTATTTT. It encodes CASSSNNRDTQYF.

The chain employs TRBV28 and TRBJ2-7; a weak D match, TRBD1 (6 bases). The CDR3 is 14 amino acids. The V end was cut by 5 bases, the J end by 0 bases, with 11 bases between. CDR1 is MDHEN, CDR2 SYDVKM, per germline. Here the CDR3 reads CASSLQGYSYEQYF. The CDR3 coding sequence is TGTGCCAGCAGTCTCCAGGGGTACTCCTACGAGCAGTACTTC.